This TCR beta chain was retrieved from a study of cytomegalovirus exposure and HLA in healthy donors. Broader study findings: TCR clusters originating in the first cohort tended to co-occur in the 100 to 150 validation repertoires, according to a later analysis.

This CDR3 is built from 14 residues. Trimming stripped 2 bases from V and 8 bases from J, with 11 bases between. Germline assignment: CDR1 SGHRS and CDR2 YFSETQ. Comment on this clone: The antigen is unknown.

Profiled with immunoSEQ multiplex PCR; TCRdb holds only in-frame clones, not every one. This sample carries about 270,000 clones, around 86% of them seen once, and the ten largest clones take roughly 1%. The clonotype comes from a young woman in good health and CMV-seronegative. The source material was PBMCs. The rearrangement joins TRBV5-1 to TRBJ1-6; unclear D gene. The CDR3 spells CASSFQMLDSPLHF. DNA of the CDR3: TGCGCCAGCAGCTTCCAGATGCTCGATTCACCCCTCCACTTT.